This T cell receptor (beta chain) stems from a study of CD8+ T cells in alopecia areata. Following RNA extraction, reverse transcription yielded cDNA that acted as the sequencing template. Repertoires were generated with immunoSEQ multiplex PCR, while TCRdb's copy carries only in-frame clones and drops some. The sample has some 200,000 clones; less than 50% are singletons. The trim removed 1 base at V and 4 bases at J, leaving 4 bases unmatched. The CDR3 is made up of 16 amino acids. Germline V gene lookup returns CDR1 LGHNA and CDR2 YNFKEQ. Noted treatment: oral pan-JAK inhibitor, 5-10 mg twice daily. Researchers gathered lesional scalp punch biopsies and peripheral blood from patients with alopecia areata.

This TCR was recovered from a human donor with alopecia areata. V is TRBV4-2 and J is TRBJ2-4; 10 bases are a match to TRBD1. The sample consisted of CD4+ T cells sorted from blood, taken between weeks 36 and 40, from a patient treated with tofacitinib. The CDR3 loop reads CASSQAGTGDKNIQYF. Written as DNA, the CDR3 is TGTGCCAGCAGCCAAGCCGGGACAGGGGATAAAAACATTCAGTACTTC.